Described below is a single T cell receptor (beta chain) sequence and its context. This CDR3 region has 15 residues. The V gene's germline CDR1 is SEHNR and CDR2 FQNEAQ (reference sequence). J was trimmed by 10 bases and V by 3 bases; bases with no gene match: 11. The sample comes from a study of blood T cell repertoires in COVID-19. Study-wide context: The United States, Italy and Spain provided the acute and convalescent COVID-19 samples. The analysed material was cDNA or gDNA that came from T cells, B-cell-depleted T cells, or PBMCs.

In the original processing: Amplification of reference gene primers provided the estimated nucleated cell counts. The assay was immunoSEQ multiplex PCR, and TCRdb's table has in-frame clones only and misses some. V and J calls and clone size are given by that table; D and trimming were obtained from the DNA. The table shows 300,000 to 350,000 clones, with roughly 90% occurring only once. Patients at the Seattle site were enrolled during active infection and followed longitudinally. The specimen was peripheral blood. This TCR derives from a man in his thirties or forties with COVID-19, enrolled during active disease. This chain connects TRBV7-9 to TRBJ1-1; 10 bases agree with TRBD1. The CDR3: CASSFHGTGDKGAFF. In nucleotides, the CDR3 is TGTGCCAGCAGCTTCCATGGGACAGGGGATAAAGGAGCTTTCTTT.